These 2 T cell receptor beta chains were all obtained from the same sample, sequenced in a study of vaccination effects on CD4 cells after COVID-19 (dated by TCRdb to 2022 to 2024). Library preparation was by the immunoSEQ multiplex PCR assay. TCRdb took over this immuneACCESS table, retaining in-frame rearrangements with V and J assigned. Such tables are incomplete; in checked studies, under half of the missing clones stem from an unresolved V gene, and the remainder is unexplained. This sample has tens of thousands of clones in its table, and under 80% of those were observed once. The ten largest clones take up 2% of the sample. Antigens of these TCRs are unknown. In the ViraFEST assay, PBMC were stimulated with viral peptide pools, and TCR sequencing was then used to find antigen-specific CD4+ T cell clonotypes based on their expansion. After 10 days of culture, CD4+ T cells were isolated with the EasySep CD4+ T cell isolation kit. Each participant received two doses of an mRNA SARS-CoV-2 vaccine, either BNT162b2 or mRNA-1273.

Source: CD4+ T cells from PBMCs cultured with HCoV-OC43 spike peptides, taken after COVID-19 vaccination. The cell subset or site label here, explained by the study, means: HCoV-OC43 spike overlapping peptide pool stimulation. The receptors here all came from a human donor who received a COVID-19 vaccine.

This clone occurred once. V gene TRBV7-9 combines with J gene TRBJ2-7; D is possibly TRBD1 (5 bases). Germline CDR1 reads SEHNR; CDR2 reads FQNEAQ (reference sequence). The V gene lost 1 base and the J gene lost 6 bases, with 13 bases spanning the gap. The CDR3 extends over 14 amino acids. The CDR3 sequence: CASSLGTSPSEQYV. DNA for the CDR3: TGTGCCAGCAGCTTAGGGACATCACCTTCCGAGCAGTACGTC.

The rearrangement joins TRBV5-1 to TRBJ1-1; tentative D call: TRBD1 (5 bases). CDR1 is SGHRS and CDR2 is YFSETQ in the germline V gene. There are 14 residues in the CDR3. V lost 4 bases and J 5 bases, leaving 15 bases between the germline ends. The CDR3 sequence: CASSQPGGSTEAFF. The DNA of the CDR3 is TGCGCCAGCAGCCAACCGGGGGGGTCGACTGAAGCTTTCTTT.